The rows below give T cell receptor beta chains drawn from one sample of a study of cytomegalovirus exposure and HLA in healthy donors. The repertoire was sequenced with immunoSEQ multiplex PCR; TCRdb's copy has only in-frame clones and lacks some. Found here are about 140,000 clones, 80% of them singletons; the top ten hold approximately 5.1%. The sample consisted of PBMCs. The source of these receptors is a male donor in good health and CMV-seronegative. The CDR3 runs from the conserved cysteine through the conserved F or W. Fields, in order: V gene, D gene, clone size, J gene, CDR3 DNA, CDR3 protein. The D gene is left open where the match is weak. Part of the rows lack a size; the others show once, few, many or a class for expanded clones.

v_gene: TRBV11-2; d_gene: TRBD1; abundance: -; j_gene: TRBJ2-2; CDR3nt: TGTGCCAGCAGCGACCCCGGACAGGGGCACACCGGGGAGCTGTTTTTT; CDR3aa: CASSDPGQGHTGELFF
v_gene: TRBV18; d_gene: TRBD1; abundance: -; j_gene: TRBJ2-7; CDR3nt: TGTGCCAGCTCGCCGGGGACAGGGCTCGAATACGAGCAGTACTTC; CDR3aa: CASSPGTGLEYEQYF
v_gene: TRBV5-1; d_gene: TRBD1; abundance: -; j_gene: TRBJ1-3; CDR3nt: TGCGCCAGCAGCTCCGGGACAGGAGGTTTGGCGGGGGCTCCTGGAAACACCATATATTTT; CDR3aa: CASSSGTGGLAGAPGNTIYF
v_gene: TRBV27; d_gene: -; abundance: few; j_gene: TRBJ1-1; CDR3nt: TGTGCCAGCAGTGGGAGGTCTATTGGCACTGAAGCTTTCTTT; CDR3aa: CASSGRSIGTEAFF
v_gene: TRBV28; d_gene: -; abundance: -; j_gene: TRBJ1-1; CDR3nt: TGTGCCAGCAGTTCGACGGGACACCCGAACACTGAAGCTTTCTTT; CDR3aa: CASSSTGHPNTEAFF
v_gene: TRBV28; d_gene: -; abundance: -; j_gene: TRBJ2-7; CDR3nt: TGTGCCAGCAGCACCTCTCGACAGATTTACGAGCAGTACTTC; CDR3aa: CASSTSRQIYEQYF
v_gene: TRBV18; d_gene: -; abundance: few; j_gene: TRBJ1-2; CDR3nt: TGTGCCAGCTCACCTACAACAGGGAATGACTATGGCTACACCTTC; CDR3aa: CASSPTTGNDYGYTF
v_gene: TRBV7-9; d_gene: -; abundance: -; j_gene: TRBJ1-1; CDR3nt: TGTGCCAGCAGCTTGTTCGAGGGAGGGACTGAAGCTTTCTTT; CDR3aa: CASSLFEGGTEAFF
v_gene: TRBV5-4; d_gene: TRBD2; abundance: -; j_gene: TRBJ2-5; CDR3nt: TGTGCCAGTAGACTAGCGGGTGAGACCCAGTACTTC; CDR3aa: CASRLAGETQYF
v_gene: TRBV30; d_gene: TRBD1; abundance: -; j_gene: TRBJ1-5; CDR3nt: TGTGCCTGGACGGGACAGGCTAATCAGCCCCAGCATTTT; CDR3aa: CAWTGQANQPQHF
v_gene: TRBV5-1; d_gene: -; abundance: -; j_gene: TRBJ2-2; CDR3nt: TGCGCCAGCAGCTTGGCCGTCAGTACCGGGGAGCTGTTTTTT; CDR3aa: CASSLAVSTGELFF